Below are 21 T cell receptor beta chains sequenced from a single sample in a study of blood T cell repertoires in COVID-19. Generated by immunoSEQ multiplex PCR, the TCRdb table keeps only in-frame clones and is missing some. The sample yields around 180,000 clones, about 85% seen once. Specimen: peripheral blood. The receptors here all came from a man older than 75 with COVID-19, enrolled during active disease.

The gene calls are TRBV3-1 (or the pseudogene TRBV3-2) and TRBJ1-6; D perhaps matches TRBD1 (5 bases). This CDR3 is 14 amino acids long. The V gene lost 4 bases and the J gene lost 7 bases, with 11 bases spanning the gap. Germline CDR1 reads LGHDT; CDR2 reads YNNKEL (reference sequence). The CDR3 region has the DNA TGTGCCAGCAGCCCGACGGGACTGAATTCACCCCTCCACTTT. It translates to CASSPTGLNSPLHF.

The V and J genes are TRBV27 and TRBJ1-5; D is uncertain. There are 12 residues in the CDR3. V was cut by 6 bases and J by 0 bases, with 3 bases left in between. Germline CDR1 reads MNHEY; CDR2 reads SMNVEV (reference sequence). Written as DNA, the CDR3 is TGTGCCAGCAGCCGTAGCAATCAGCCCCAGCATTTT. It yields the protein CASSRSNQPQHF.

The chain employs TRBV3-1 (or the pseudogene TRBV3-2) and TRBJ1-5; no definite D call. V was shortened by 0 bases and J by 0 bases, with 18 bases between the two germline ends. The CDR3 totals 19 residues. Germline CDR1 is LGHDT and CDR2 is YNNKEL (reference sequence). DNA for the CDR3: TGTGCCAGCAGCCAAGATCGAGGCGGCGGATCTTATAGCAATCAGCCCCAGCATTTT. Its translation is CASSQDRGGGSYSNQPQHF.

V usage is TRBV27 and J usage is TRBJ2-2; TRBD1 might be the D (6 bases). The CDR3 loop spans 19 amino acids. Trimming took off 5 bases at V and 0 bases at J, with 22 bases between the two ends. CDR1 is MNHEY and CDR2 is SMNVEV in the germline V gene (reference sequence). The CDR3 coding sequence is TGTGCCAGCAGTCCCGGTCGAGGGACAAGCGCCGCGAACACCGGGGAGCTGTTTTTT. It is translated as CASSPGRGTSAANTGELFF.

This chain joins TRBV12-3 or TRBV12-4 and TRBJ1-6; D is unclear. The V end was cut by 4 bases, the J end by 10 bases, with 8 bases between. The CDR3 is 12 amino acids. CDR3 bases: TGTGCCAGCAGTTCCTCAGGATCACCCCTCCACTTT. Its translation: CASSSSGSPLHF.

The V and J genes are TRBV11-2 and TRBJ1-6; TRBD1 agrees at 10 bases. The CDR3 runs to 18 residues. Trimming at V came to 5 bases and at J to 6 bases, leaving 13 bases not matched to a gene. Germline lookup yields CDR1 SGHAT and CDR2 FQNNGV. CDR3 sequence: CASSRPGTGVKFNSPLHF. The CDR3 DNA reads TGTGCCAGCAGCAGACCCGGGACAGGGGTCAAATTTAATTCACCCCTCCACTTT. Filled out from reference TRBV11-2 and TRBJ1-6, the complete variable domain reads EAGVAQSPRYKIIEKRQSVAFWCNPISGHATLYWYQQILGQGPKLLIQFQNNGVVDDSQLPKDRFSAERLKGVDSTLKIQPAKLEDSAVYLCASSRPGTGVKFNSPLHFGNGTRLTVT.

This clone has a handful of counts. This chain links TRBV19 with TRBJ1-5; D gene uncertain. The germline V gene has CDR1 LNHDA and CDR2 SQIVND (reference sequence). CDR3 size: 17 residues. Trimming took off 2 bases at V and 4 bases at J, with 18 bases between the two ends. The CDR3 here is CASSIPLGQGGNQPQHF. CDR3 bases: TGTGCCAGTAGTATACCACTTGGGCAAGGTGGGAATCAGCCCCAGCATTTT.

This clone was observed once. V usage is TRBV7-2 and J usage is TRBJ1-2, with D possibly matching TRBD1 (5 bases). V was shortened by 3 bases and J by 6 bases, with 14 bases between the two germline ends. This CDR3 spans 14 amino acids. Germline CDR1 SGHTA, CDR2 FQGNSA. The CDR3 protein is CASSLAVGGDGYTF. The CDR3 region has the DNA TGTGCCAGCAGCTTGGCGGTGGGGGGGGATGGCTACACCTTC.

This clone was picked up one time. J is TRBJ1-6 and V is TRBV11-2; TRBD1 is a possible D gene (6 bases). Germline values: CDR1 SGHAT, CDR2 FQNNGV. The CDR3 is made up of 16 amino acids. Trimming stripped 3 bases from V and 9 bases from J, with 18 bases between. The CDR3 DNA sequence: TGTGCCAGCAGCTTGAAGATCCGGGACACGAGTTCACCCCTCCACTTT. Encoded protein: CASSLKIRDTSSPLHF.

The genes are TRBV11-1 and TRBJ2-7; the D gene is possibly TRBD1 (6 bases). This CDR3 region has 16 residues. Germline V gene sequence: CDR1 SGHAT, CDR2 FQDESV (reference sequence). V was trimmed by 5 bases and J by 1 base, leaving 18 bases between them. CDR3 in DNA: TGTGCCAGCAGCGCAGCAGGCAGGGGCGGGTCCTACGAGCAGTACTTC. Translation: CASSAAGRGGSYEQYF.

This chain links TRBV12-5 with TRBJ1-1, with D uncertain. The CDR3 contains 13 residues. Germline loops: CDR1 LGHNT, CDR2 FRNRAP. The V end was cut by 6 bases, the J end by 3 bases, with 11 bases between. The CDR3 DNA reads TGTGCTAGTGGCTCTCTCTCCTACACTGAAGCTTTCTTT. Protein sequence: CASGSLSYTEAFF.

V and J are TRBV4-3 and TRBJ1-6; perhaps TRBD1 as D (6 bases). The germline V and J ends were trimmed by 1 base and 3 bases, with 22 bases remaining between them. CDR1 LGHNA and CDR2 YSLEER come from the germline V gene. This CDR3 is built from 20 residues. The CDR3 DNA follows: TGCGCCAGCAGCCAAGGCGGGAGCGTTGGCAGGGGCTTCTATAATTCACCCCTCCACTTT. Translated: CASSQGGSVGRGFYNSPLHF.

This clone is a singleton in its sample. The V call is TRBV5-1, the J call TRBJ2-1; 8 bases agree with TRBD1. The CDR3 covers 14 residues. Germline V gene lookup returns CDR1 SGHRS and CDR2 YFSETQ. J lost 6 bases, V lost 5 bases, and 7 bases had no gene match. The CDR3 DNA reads TGCGCCAGCAGTTGGCAGGGGGCGTCCAATGAGCAGTTCTTC. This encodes CASSWQGASNEQFF.

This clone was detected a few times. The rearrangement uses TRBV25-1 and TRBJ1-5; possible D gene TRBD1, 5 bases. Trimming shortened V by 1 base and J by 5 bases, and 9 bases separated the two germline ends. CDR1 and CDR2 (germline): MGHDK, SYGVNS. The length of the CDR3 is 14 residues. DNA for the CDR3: TGTGCCAGCAGTGAATCGGGGGGTGATCAGCCCCAGCATTTT. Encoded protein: CASSESGGDQPQHF.

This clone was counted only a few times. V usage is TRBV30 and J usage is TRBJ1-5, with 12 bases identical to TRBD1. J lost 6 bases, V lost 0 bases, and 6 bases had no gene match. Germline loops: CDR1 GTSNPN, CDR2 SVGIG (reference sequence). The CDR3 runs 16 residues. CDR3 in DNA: TGTGCCTGGAGTGTCCGGGACAGGGGGCGCGCTCAGCCCCAGCATTTT. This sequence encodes CAWSVRDRGRAQPQHF.

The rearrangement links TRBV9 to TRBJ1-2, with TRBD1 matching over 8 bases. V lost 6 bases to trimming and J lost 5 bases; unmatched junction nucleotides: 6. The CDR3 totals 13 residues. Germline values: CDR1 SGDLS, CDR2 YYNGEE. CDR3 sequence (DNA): TGTGCCAGCACCGGACAGGGAGAGTATGGCTACACCTTC. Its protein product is CASTGQGEYGYTF. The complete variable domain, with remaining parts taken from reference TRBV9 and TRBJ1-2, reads DSGVTQTPKHLITATGQRVTLRCSPRSGDLSVYWYQQSLDQGLQFLIQYYNGEERAKGNILERFSAQQFPDLHSELNLSSLELGDSALYFCASTGQGEYGYTFGSGTRLTVV.

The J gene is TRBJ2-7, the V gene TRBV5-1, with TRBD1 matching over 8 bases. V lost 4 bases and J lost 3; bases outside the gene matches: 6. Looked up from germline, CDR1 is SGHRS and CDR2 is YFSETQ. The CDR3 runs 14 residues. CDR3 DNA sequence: TGCGCCAGCAGCCCGACAGGGGATGGCTACGAGCAGTACTTC. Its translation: CASSPTGDGYEQYF.

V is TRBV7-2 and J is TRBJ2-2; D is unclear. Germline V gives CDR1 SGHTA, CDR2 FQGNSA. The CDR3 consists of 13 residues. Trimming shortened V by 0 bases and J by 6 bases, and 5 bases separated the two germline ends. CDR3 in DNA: TGTGCCAGCAGCTTAGCCCGGTCCGGGGAGCTGTTTTTT. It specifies CASSLARSGELFF.

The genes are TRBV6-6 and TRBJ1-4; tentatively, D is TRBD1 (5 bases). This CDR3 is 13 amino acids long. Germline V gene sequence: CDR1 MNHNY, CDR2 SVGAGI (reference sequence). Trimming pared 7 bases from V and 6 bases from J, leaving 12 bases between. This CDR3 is CASMAWGDEKLFF. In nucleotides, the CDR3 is TGTGCCAGCATGGCTTGGGGGGATGAAAAACTGTTTTTT.

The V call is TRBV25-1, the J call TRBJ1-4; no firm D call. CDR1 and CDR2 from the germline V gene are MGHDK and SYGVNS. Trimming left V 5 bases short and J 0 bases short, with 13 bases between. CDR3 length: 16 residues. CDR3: CASSSTPLATNEKLFF. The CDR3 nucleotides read TGTGCCAGCAGTTCGACACCCCTTGCAACTAATGAAAAACTGTTTTTT.

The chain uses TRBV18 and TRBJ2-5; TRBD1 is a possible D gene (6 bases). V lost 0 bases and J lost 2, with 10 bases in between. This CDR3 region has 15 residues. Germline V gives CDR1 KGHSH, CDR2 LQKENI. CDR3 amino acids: CASSPPLDRQETQYF. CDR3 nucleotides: TGTGCCAGCTCACCACCATTGGACAGACAAGAGACCCAGTACTTC.